Listed here are 4 T cell receptor beta chains from one sample, sequenced in a study of cytomegalovirus exposure and HLA in healthy donors. The PCR ran on 60 Vbeta and 13 Jbeta primers. Some clones are missing from TCRdb's copy, which holds only in-frame ones; the method was immunoSEQ multiplex PCR. The table includes 150,000 to 200,000 clones, roughly 83% detected once. The material sequenced was PBMCs. Receptors originate from a woman younger than 35 in good health and CMV-seronegative.

The chain carries TRBV10-2 and TRBJ1-2; D gene unclear. Germline-derived CDR1 and CDR2 are WSHSY and SAAADI. The CDR3 loop spans 12 amino acids. The V end was cut by 4 bases, the J end by 7 bases, with 10 bases between. The CDR3 nucleotides are TGCGCCAGCAGTGGGGAGCGTATTGGCTACACCTTC. Amino acid sequence: CASSGERIGYTF.

V is TRBV11-2 and J is TRBJ2-5, with 7 bases lining up with TRBD1. The CDR3 loop spans 16 amino acids. The germline CDR1 and CDR2 sequences are SGHAT and FQNNGV. V was pared by 5 bases and J by 2 bases, with 11 bases of the junction left unmatched. The CDR3 coding sequence is TGTGCCAGCAGCCTCCTAAGGGGGACAGCACAAGAGACCCAGTACTTC. Translated, it gives CASSLLRGTAQETQYF. Drawing the rest from reference TRBV11-2 and TRBJ2-5, the complete variable domain is EAGVAQSPRYKIIEKRQSVAFWCNPISGHATLYWYQQILGQGPKLLIQFQNNGVVDDSQLPKDRFSAERLKGVDSTLKIQPAKLEDSAVYLCASSLLRGTAQETQYFGPGTRLLVL.

The CDR3 sequence is CASGGGGSSGANVLTF. CDR3 DNA: TGTGCCAGCGGAGGGGGCGGTTCTTCTGGGGCCAACGTCCTGACTTTC. The V gene is TRBV11-3, the J gene TRBJ2-6, with a weak D call TRBD1 (7 bases). Germline V gene lookup returns CDR1 SGHNT and CDR2 YENEEA. Deletions cut 8 bases from V and 1 base from J, with 15 bases between. This CDR3 has 16 residues.

The chain uses TRBV6-1 and TRBJ2-5, with D possibly matching TRBD2 (6 bases). The J call may be in error: the DNA end matches TRBJ2-7 better. This CDR3 comprises 15 residues. Germline loops: CDR1 MNHNS, CDR2 SASEGT. The DNA of the CDR3 is TGTGCCAGCAGCGATCCTTCCCGCGGGGTGTACGAGCAGTACTTC. Translated: CASSDPSRGVYEQYF.